The 23 T cell receptor beta chains in this list originate from one sample, sequenced in a study of CDR3 diversity in severe acne. One entry per CDR3 protein results from TCRdb running MiXCR on the PCR reads. The sample has tens of thousands of distinct CDR3 sequences, 51% seen once. Sequencing was carried out using blood. These receptors were obtained from a male donor in good health, without acne.

This clonotype was seen a single time. DNA for the CDR3: TGTGCCAGCAGCGCAGGACAGGGGTTCCCTGAAGCTTTCTTT. This sequence encodes CASSAGQGFPEAFF. This sequence joins TRBV9 and TRBJ1-1; TRBD1 agrees at 9 bases. Looked up from germline, CDR1 is SGDLS and CDR2 is YYNGEE. The CDR3 covers 14 residues. V gave up 3 bases and J gave up 6 bases; unmatched junction bases: 6.

This clonotype was counted many times. This sequence joins TRBV7-9 and TRBJ2-3; 9 nucleotides match TRBD2. CDR3 size: 17 residues. J was trimmed by 4 bases and V by 1 base; bases with no gene match: 9. Germline-derived CDR1 and CDR2 are SEHNR and FQNEAQ (reference sequence). The CDR3 coding sequence is TGTGCCAGCAGCTTAGGAAGTGCGGGAGGGCCCTCAGATACGCAGTATTTT. It codes for CASSLGSAGGPSDTQYF.

The chain recombines TRBV7-3 with TRBJ2-5, with 13 bases that match TRBD2. Trimming took 6 bases from V and 5 from J; bases not matched to a gene: 6. Germline values: CDR1 SGHTA, CDR2 FQGTGA. The CDR3 sequence is 15 residues long. In nucleotides, the CDR3 is TGTGCCAGCAGTACCGGGACTAGCGGGGAGGAGACCCAGTACTTC. This encodes CASSTGTSGEETQYF.

This chain links TRBV7-9 with TRBJ1-2; D is perhaps TRBD1 (5 bases). CDR3 length: 13 amino acids. Between the trimmed V and J ends, which lost 1 base and 11 bases, there was a span of 14 bases. Germline V gene sequence: CDR1 SEHNR, CDR2 FQNEAQ (reference sequence). The chain's CDR3 is CASSLGGGWGYTF. CDR3 in DNA: TGTGCCAGCAGCTTAGGCGGAGGGTGGGGGTACACCTTC.

Details on this clonotype: This may stem from a read error, because a much larger clone lies one nucleotide away. The chain carries TRBV25-1 and TRBJ1-2; D may be TRBD1 (5 bases). The CDR3 has 13 amino acids. The V gene's germline CDR1 is MGHDK and CDR2 SYGVNS. V was clipped by 4 bases and J by 5 bases, with 11 bases between them. This chain's CDR3 is CASSGIDRYGYTF. Here the CDR3 DNA reads TGTGCCAGCAGTGGGATAGACAGATATGGCTACACCTTC.

With regard to this clonotype: Germline is not matched at one junction end, which may reflect a read error. The chain carries TRBV10-3 and TRBJ1-5, with D possibly matching TRBD1 (5 bases). The CDR3 consists of 14 residues. In germline, CDR1 is ENHRY, CDR2 SYGVKD. The CDR3, as DNA: TGTGCCAGCAGTGAAGGGGCTGGGGGTCAGCCCCAGCATTTT. Translating gives CASSEGAGGQPQHF.

The V gene is TRBV5-6, the J gene TRBJ2-5; D unclear. The CDR3 spans 12 residues. V lost 0 bases and J 9 bases, leaving 9 bases between the germline ends. From germline, CDR1 is SGHDT and CDR2 YYEEEE. The CDR3 loop is CASSLANQPQYF. The CDR3 DNA sequence: TGTGCCAGCAGCTTGGCCAATCAGCCCCAGTACTTC.

By its share, this clonotype is medium-sized. The rearrangement joins TRBV11-2 to TRBJ2-7, with TRBD2 matching 9 bases. Germline V lookup: CDR1 SGHAT, CDR2 FQNNGV. Trimming removed 5 bases from V and 3 bases from J; junction bases left unmatched: 8. The length of the CDR3 is 15 residues. CDR3 coding DNA: TGTGCCAGCAGCCTCGGACTAGCGAGTCACTACGAGCAGTACTTC. It specifies CASSLGLASHYEQYF.

The chain has TRBV10-1 and TRBJ2-3, with D possibly being TRBD2 (7 bases). The CDR3 consists of 14 residues. Trimming left V 6 bases short and J 1 base short, with 11 bases between. Germline-derived CDR1 and CDR2 are WNHNN and SYGVQD (reference sequence). This CDR3 is CASRGGARTDTQYF. The DNA of the CDR3 is TGCGCCAGCAGGGGGGGGGCTCGCACAGATACGCAGTATTTT.

This clonotype has only a few counts. The chain joins TRBV20-1 to TRBJ2-7; D is possibly TRBD1 or TRBD2 (5 bases each). The V end lost 3 bases, the J end lost 2 bases, and 11 bases lay between the germline ends. CDR1 and CDR2 (germline): DFQATT, SNEGSKA (reference sequence). CDR3 size: 13 residues. The CDR3 protein is CSARGVGAYEQYF. In nucleotides, the CDR3 is TGCAGTGCTAGGGGAGTGGGGGCCTACGAGCAGTACTTC.

This CDR3 reads CSARGRGGGETQYF. Here the CDR3 DNA reads TGCAGTGCTAGAGGGCGGGGAGGGGGCGAGACCCAGTACTTC. This sequence joins TRBV20-1 and TRBJ2-5; D may be TRBD1 or TRBD2 (7 bases each). This CDR3 spans 14 amino acids. V was pared by 1 base and J by 5 bases, with 14 bases between. Germline CDR1 is DFQATT and CDR2 is SNEGSKA (reference sequence).

By share of the sample, this clonotype is medium-sized. The rearrangement links TRBV10-3 to TRBJ1-2, with no clear D. Germline V gene sequence: CDR1 ENHRY, CDR2 SYGVKD. CDR3 length: 8 amino acids. Trimming took off 8 bases at V and 6 bases at J, with 1 base between the two ends. The CDR3 here is CAIDGYTF. The CDR3 DNA follows: TGTGCCATCGATGGCTACACCTTC.

In this sample, this clonotype turned up many times. This rearrangement joins TRBV13 to TRBJ1-1; D unclear. There are 16 residues in the CDR3. V lost 4 bases and J 1 base, leaving 16 bases between the germline ends. CDR1 PRHDT and CDR2 FYEKMQ come from the germline V gene (reference sequence). The CDR3: CASSSPLRTENTEAFF. The CDR3 region has the DNA TGTGCCAGCAGCTCCCCACTTAGGACCGAGAACACTGAAGCTTTCTTT.

V gene TRBV12-3 or TRBV12-4 combines with J gene TRBJ1-2, with 8 bases lining up with TRBD1. This CDR3 has 14 amino acids. The V gene end was trimmed by 6 bases and the J gene end by 4 bases; junction bases not matched to a gene: 7. CDR3 sequence: CASRPSGQGYGYTF. The CDR3 DNA reads as TGTGCCAGCAGACCGAGCGGACAGGGCTATGGCTACACCTTC.

The chain combines TRBV20-1 with TRBJ2-7; D assignment may be TRBD1 or TRBD2 (5 bases each). In germline, CDR1 is DFQATT, CDR2 SNEGSKA (reference sequence). Between the trimmed V and J ends, which lost 5 bases and 0 bases, there was a span of 11 bases. The CDR3 has 13 amino acids. CDR3 sequence: CSAPGLCSYEQYF. Here the CDR3 DNA reads TGCAGTGCTCCGGGGCTATGCTCCTACGAGCAGTACTTC.

This chain uses TRBV20-1 with TRBJ2-5; TRBD1 matches at 7 bases. The CDR3 covers 16 residues. The ends lost 5 bases at V and 10 bases at J; junction bases unmatched: 22. Germline CDR1 is DFQATT and CDR2 is SNEGSKA (reference sequence). The CDR3 is CSAVPGTGEIQEVQYF. The CDR3 bases are TGCAGTGCTGTTCCCGGAACAGGGGAAATTCAAGAGGTCCAGTACTTC.

By share, this clonotype counts as medium-sized. The CDR3 spells CSASGGGTEAFF. The CDR3 nucleotides read TGCAGTGCCAGCGGGGGTGGGACTGAAGCTTTCTTT. The V and J genes are TRBV20-1 and TRBJ1-1; weak D call: TRBD1 (5 bases). The CDR3 is 12 residues long. With 6 bases removed from V and 5 bases from J, the gap between germline ends came to 13 bases. CDR1 and CDR2 from the germline V gene are DFQATT and SNEGSKA (reference sequence).

In this sample, this clonotype turned up many times. The chain couples TRBV7-9 to TRBJ1-2; no clear D gene. The V end was cut by 6 bases, the J end by 2 bases, with 7 bases between. The CDR3 is 12 residues long. Germline V CDR1 and CDR2: SEHNR, FQNEAQ (reference sequence). In DNA, the CDR3 is TGTGCCAGCAGTACAACCAACTATGGCTACACCTTC. It is translated as CASSTTNYGYTF.

This clonotype was seen a handful of times. J is TRBJ1-4 and V is TRBV4-1; 7 bases line up with TRBD1. Trimming cost V 0 bases and J 7 bases; bases outside gene matches: 8. Germline-derived CDR1 and CDR2 are MGHRA and YSYEKL. The CDR3 contains 16 residues. CDR3: CASSQDQAGGFEKLFF. CDR3 bases: TGCGCCAGCAGCCAAGATCAGGCAGGGGGTTTTGAAAAACTGTTTTTT.

The rearrangement joins TRBV20-1 to TRBJ2-3; D unclear. The CDR3 runs to 12 residues. V was trimmed by 5 bases and J by 2 bases, leaving 8 bases between them. Germline CDR1 reads DFQATT; CDR2 reads SNEGSKA (reference sequence). The CDR3 here is CSAETNTDTQYF. The CDR3 coding sequence is TGCAGTGCTGAGACGAACACAGATACGCAGTATTTT.

This clonotype was seen at least ten times. The chain has TRBV6-2 or TRBV6-3 and TRBJ1-3; no clear D gene. The CDR3 totals 17 residues. V lost 2 bases, J lost 2 bases, and 16 bases lay in between. The germline V gene encodes CDR1 MNHEY and CDR2 SVGEGT. This CDR3 is CASSYPSAEGPGNTIYF. CDR3 sequence (DNA): TGTGCCAGCAGTTACCCCTCTGCTGAGGGCCCTGGAAACACCATATATTTT.

Worth noting for this clonotype: Because the CDR3 is missing its conserved closing phenylalanine or tryptophan, this is likely a read error. The chain uses TRBV7-2 and TRBJ2-7; TRBD2 matches 10 bases. V gave up 6 bases and J gave up 6 bases; unmatched junction bases: 8. Germline V lookup: CDR1 SGHTA, CDR2 FQGNSA. The CDR3 runs 14 residues. The CDR3 region is CASSHGTSAREQYL. The CDR3 DNA follows: TGTGCCAGCAGTCATGGGACTAGCGCTCGCGAGCAGTACCTC.

The genes are TRBV25-1 and TRBJ1-2; D might be TRBD1 (5 bases). The germline V and J ends were trimmed by 6 bases and 7 bases, with 21 bases remaining between them. From germline, CDR1 is MGHDK and CDR2 SYGVNS. The CDR3 spans 15 residues. The CDR3 nucleotides read TGTGCCAGCAGACGTACGGGACTCCGAGGAGGTGGCTACACCTTC. It yields the protein CASRRTGLRGGGYTF.